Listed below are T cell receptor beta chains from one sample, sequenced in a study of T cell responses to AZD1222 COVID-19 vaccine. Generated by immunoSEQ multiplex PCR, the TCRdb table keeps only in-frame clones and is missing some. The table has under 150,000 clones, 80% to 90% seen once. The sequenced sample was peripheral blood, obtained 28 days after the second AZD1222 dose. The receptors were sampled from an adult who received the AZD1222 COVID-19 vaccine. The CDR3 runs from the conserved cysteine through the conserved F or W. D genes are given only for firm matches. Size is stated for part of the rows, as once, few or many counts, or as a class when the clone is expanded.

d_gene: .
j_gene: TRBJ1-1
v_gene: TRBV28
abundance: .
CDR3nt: TGTGCCAGCAGTTTCGGGGGTGTAGGGGTTTTCGGGATTGGGGTCACTGAAGCTTTCTTT
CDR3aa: CASSFGGVGVFGIGVTEAFF

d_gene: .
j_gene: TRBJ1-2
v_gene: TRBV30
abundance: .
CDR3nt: TGTGCCTGGAGCAAGACAAGGGGCTATGGCTACACCTTC
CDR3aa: CAWSKTRGYGYTF

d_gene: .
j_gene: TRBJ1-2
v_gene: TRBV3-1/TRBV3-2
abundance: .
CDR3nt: TGTGCCAGCAGCCAAGACGACGACCGCTATGGCTACACCTTC
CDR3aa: CASSQDDDRYGYTF

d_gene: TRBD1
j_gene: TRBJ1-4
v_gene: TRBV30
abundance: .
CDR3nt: TGTGCCTGGAGTGACACAATACAGGGGAAACTGTTTTTT
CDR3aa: CAWSDTIQGKLFF

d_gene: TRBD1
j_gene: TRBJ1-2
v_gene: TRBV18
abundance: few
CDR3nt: TGTGCCAGCTCACCAACTTTACAGGGGGACTATGGCTACACCTTC
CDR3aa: CASSPTLQGDYGYTF

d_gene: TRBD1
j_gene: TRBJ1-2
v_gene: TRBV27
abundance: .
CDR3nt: TGTGCCAGCACCCGAATAGGGGGCGACTATGGCTACACCTTC
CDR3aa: CASTRIGGDYGYTF

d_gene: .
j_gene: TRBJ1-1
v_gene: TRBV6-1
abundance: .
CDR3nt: TGTGCCAGCAGTGAATCGAGGGCTGATGGTGAAGCTTTCTTT
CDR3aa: CASSESRADGEAFF

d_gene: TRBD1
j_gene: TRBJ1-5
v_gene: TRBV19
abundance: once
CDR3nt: TGTGCCAGTAGTATAGCGGGACAGAGGTACGGCAATCAGCCCCAGCATTTT
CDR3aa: CASSIAGQRYGNQPQHF

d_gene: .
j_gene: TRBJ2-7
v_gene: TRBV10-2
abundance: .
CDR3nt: TGCGCCAGCAACCCGGGACATGTACTTAGAGACCCATACGAGCAGTACTTC
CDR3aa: CASNPGHVLRDPYEQYF

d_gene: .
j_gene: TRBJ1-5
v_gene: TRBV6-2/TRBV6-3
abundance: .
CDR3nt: TGTGCCAGCAGTTCTCAGACAACCCAGCATTTT
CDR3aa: CASSSQTTQHF

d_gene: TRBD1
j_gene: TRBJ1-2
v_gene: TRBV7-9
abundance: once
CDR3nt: TGTGCCAGCAGCTTAGGACAGGGGTATGGCTACACCTTC
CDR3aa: CASSLGQGYGYTF

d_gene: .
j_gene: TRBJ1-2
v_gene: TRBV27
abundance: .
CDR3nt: TGTGCCAGCAGCTTAGAGGGGGGATATGGCTACACCTTC
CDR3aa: CASSLEGGYGYTF

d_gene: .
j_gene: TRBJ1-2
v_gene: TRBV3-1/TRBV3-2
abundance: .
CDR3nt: TGTGCCAGCAGCCCCTCGGCTGGGGGCTATGGCTACACCTTC
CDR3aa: CASSPSAGGYGYTF

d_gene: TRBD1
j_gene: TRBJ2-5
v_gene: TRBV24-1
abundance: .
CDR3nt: TGTGCCACCAGTGATGTCCGGGGACAGGGAGGAGAGACCCAGTACTTC
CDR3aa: CATSDVRGQGGETQYF

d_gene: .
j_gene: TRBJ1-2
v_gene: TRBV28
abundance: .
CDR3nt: TGTGCCAGCAGGGTCCAGGGTAGTGGCTACACCTTC
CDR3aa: CASRVQGSGYTF

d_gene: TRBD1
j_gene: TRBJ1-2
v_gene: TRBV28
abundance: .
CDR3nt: TGTGCCAGCAGCTCACCGGGACAGATTATTGGCTACACCTTC
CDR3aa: CASSSPGQIIGYTF

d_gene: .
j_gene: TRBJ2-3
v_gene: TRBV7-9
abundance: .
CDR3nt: TGTGCCAGCATCCCCTGGAGGTTATTGAGCACAGATACGCAGTATTTT
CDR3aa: CASIPWRLLSTDTQYF

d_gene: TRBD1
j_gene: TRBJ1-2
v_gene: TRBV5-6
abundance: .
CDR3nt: TGTGCCAGCAGCTTGACAGGGGACTATGGCTACACCTTC
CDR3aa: CASSLTGDYGYTF

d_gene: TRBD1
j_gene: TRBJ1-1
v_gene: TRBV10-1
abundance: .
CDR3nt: TGCGCCAGCAGTGTGGGACAGGGGACTGAAGCTTTCTTT
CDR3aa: CASSVGQGTEAFF

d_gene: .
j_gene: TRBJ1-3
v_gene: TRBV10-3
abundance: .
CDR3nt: TGTGCCATCACAGGAGGGGACCTCTCTGGAAACACCATATATTTT
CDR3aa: CAITGGDLSGNTIYF

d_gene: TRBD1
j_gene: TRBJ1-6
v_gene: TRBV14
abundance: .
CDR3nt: TGTGCCAGCAGCCCGTATACAGGGGAATCACCCCTCCACTTT
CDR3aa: CASSPYTGESPLHF

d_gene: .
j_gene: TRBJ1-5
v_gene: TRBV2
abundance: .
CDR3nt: TGTGCCAGCAGTGGCGGCGGACAGTTTTATCAGCCCCAGCATTTT
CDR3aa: CASSGGGQFYQPQHF

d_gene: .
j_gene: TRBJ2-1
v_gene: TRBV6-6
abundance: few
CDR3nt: TGTGCCAGCAGTAGGACGTCGGGCTTTGAGCAGTTCTTC
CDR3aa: CASSRTSGFEQFF